This T cell receptor (beta chain) is from a study of blood T cell repertoires in COVID-19. In the study overall: Acute-phase and convalescent COVID-19 samples originated in the United States, Italy and Spain. T cells, B-cell-depleted T cells, or PBMCs supplied cDNA or gDNA.

Original data processing: Nucleated cell counts were estimated from reference gene primer amplification. TCRdb keeps only in-frame clones here, not all; method: immunoSEQ multiplex PCR. The D gene and trimming were derived from the DNA, and the V and J assignments and clone size from that table. The sample lists roughly 66,000 clones; approximately 79% were seen once. This clone was seen a few times. Looked up from germline, CDR1 is SGHRS and CDR2 is YFSETQ. Unmatched junction bases numbered 5, after V lost 3 bases and J lost 1 base. CDR3 length: 15 residues. The sample consisted of peripheral blood. The genes are TRBV5-1 and TRBJ1-1, with TRBD1 matching 8 bases. The receptor comes from a man in his fifties or sixties with acute or convalescent COVID-19. CDR3 region: CASSSSGTGNTEAFF. In DNA form, the CDR3 reads TGCGCCAGCAGCTCCTCCGGGACAGGGAACACTGAAGCTTTCTTT. Supplemented by reference TRBV5-1 and TRBJ1-1, the full variable domain reads KAGVTQTPRYLIKTRGQQVTLSCSPISGHRSVSWYQQTPGQGLQFLFEYFSETQRNKGNFPGRFSGRQFSNSRSEMNVSTLELGDSALYLCASSSSGTGNTEAFFGQGTRLTVV.